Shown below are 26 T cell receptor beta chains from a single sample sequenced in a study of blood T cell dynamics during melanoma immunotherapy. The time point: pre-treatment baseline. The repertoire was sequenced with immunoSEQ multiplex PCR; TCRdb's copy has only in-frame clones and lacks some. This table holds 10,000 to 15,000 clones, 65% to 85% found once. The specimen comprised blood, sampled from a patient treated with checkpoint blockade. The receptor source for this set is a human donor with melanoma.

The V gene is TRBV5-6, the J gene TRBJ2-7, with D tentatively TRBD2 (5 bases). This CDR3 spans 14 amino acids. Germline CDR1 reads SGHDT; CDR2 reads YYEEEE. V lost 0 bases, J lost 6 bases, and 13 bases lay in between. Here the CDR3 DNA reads TGTGCCAGCAGCTTGGAGGCGGGCTTAGGCGAGCAGTACTTC. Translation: CASSLEAGLGEQYF.

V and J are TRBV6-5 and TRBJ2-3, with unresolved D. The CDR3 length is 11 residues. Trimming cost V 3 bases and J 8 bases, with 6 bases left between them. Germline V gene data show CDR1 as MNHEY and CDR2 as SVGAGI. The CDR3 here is CASSYKGTQYF. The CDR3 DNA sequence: TGTGCCAGCAGTTATAAGGGTACGCAGTATTTT.

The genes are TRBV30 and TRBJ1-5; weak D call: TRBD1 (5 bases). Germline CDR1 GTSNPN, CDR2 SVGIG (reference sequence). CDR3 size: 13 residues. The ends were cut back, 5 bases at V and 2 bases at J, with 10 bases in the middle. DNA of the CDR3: TGTGCCTGGGCGGGGGGGGGCAATCAGCCCCAGCATTTT. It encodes CAWAGGGNQPQHF.

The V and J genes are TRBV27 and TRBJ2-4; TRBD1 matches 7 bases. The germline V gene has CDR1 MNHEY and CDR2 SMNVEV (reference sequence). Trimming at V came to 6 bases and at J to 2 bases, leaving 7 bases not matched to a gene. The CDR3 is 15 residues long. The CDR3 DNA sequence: TGTGCCAGCAGGCCGCAGGGGGTACCCAAAAACATTCAGTACTTC. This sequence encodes CASRPQGVPKNIQYF.

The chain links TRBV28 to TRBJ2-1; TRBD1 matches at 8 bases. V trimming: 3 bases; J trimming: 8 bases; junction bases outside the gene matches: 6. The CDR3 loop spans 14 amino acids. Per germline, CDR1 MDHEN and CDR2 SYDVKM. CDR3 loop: CASSFRDRIDEQFF. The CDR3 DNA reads TGTGCCAGCAGTTTCCGGGACAGGATAGATGAGCAGTTCTTC.

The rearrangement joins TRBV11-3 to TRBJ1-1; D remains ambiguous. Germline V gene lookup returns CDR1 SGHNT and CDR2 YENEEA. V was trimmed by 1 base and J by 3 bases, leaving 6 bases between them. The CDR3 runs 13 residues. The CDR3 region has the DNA TGTGCCAGCAGCTTAGGGATTGACACTGAAGCTTTCTTT. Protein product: CASSLGIDTEAFF.

The CDR3 coding sequence is TGTGCCAGCAGCTTGGTCGGGGATCTCGGCTACACCTTC. This translates into CASSLVGDLGYTF. The chain employs TRBV5-6 and TRBJ1-2; no reliable D call. Germline loops: CDR1 SGHDT, CDR2 YYEEEE. V shed 0 bases and J shed 8 bases, with 11 bases lying between them. The CDR3 spans 13 residues.

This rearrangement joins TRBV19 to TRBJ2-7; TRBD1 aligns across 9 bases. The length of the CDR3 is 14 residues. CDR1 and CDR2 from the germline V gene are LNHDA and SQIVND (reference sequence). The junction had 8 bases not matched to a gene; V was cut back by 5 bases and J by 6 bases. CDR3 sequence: CASSVGQGPIEQYF. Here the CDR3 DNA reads TGTGCCAGTAGTGTGGGACAGGGCCCCATCGAGCAGTACTTC.

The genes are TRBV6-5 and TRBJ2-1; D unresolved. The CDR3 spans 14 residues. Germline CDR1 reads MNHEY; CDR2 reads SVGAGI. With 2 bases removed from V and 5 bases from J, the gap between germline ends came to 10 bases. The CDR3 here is CASSYKLGDNEQFF. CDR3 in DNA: TGTGCCAGCAGTTACAAATTGGGTGACAATGAGCAGTTCTTC.

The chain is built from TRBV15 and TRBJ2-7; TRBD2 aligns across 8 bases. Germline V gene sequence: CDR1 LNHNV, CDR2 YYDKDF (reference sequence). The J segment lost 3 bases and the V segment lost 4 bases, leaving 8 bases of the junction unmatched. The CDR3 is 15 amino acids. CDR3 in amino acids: CATSTLRGEVYEQYF. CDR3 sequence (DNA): TGTGCCACCAGCACGTTGCGGGGGGAAGTCTACGAGCAGTACTTC.

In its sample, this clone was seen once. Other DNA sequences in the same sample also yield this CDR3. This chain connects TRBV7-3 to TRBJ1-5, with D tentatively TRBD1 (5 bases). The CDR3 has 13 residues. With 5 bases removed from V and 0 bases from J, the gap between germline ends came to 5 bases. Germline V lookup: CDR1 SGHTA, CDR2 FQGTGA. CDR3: CASSRGSNQPQHF. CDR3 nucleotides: TGTGCCAGCAGCAGGGGTAGCAATCAGCCCCAGCATTTT. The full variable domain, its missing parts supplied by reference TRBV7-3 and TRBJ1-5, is GAGVSQTPSNKVTEKGKYVELRCDPISGHTALYWYRQSLGQGPEFLIYFQGTGAADDSGLPNDRFFAVRPEGSVSTLKIQRTERGDSAVYLCASSRGSNQPQHFGDGTRLSIL.

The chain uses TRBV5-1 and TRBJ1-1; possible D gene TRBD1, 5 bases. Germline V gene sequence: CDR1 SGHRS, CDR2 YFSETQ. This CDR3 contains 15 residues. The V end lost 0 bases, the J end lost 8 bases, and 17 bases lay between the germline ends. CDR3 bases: TGCGCCAGCAGCTTGGATGGGGACCGAGGCACCGAAGCTTTCTTT. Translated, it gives CASSLDGDRGTEAFF. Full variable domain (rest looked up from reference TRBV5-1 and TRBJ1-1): KAGVTQTPRYLIKTRGQQVTLSCSPISGHRSVSWYQQTPGQGLQFLFEYFSETQRNKGNFPGRFSGRQFSNSRSEMNVSTLELGDSALYLCASSLDGDRGTEAFFGQGTRLTVV.

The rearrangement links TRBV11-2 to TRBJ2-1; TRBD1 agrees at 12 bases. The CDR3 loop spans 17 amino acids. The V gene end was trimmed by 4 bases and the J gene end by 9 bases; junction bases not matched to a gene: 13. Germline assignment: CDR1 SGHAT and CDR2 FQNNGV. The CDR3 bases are TGTGCCAGCAGCTACCGAACTCCGGGACAGGGGGCGATTGAGCAGTTCTTC. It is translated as CASSYRTPGQGAIEQFF. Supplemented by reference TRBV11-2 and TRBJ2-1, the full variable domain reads EAGVAQSPRYKIIEKRQSVAFWCNPISGHATLYWYQQILGQGPKLLIQFQNNGVVDDSQLPKDRFSAERLKGVDSTLKIQPAKLEDSAVYLCASSYRTPGQGAIEQFFGPGTRLTVL.

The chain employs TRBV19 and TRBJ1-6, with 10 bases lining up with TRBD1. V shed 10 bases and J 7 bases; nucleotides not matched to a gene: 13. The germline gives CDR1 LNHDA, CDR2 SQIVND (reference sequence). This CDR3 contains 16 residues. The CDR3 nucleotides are TGTGCCACCTCCCCCAAGGGGACAGGGGACAATTCACCCCTCCACTTT. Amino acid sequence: CATSPKGTGDNSPLHF. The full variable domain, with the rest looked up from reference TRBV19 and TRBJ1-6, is DGGITQSPKYLFRKEGQNVTLSCEQNLNHDAMYWYRQDPGQGLRLIYYSQIVNDFQKGDIAEGYSVSREKKESFPLTVTSAQKNPTAFYLCATSPKGTGDNSPLHFGNGTRLTVT.

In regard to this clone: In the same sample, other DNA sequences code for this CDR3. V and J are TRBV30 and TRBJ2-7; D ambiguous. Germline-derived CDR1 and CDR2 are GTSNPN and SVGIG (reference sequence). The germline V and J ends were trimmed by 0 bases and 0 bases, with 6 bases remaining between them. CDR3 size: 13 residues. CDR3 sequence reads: CAWSVRSSYEQYF. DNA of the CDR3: TGTGCCTGGAGTGTACGAAGCTCCTACGAGCAGTACTTC. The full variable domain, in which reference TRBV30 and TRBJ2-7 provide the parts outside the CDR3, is SQTIHQWPATLVQPVGSPLSLECTVEGTSNPNLYWYRQAAGRGLQLLFYSVGIGQISSEVPQNLSASRPQDRQFILSSKKLLLSDSGFYLCAWSVRSSYEQYFGPGTRLTVT.

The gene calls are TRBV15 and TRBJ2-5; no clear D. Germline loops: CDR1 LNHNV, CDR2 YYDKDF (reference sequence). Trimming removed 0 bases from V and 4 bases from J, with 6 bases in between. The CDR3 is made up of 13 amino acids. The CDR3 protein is CATSRDHGETQYF. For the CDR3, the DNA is TGTGCCACCAGCAGAGACCACGGAGAGACCCAGTACTTC.

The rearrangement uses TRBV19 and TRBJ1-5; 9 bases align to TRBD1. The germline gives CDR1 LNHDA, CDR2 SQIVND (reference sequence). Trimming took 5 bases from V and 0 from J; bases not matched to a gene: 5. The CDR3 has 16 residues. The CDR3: CASSLTGGPSNQPQHF. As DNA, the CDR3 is TGTGCCAGTAGTCTTACAGGGGGCCCTAGCAATCAGCCCCAGCATTTT.

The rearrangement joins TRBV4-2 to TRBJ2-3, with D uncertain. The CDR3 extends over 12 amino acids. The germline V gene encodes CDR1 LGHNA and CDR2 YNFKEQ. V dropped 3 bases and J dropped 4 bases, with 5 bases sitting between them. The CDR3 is CASSQASDTQYF. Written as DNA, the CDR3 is TGTGCCAGCAGCCAGGCCTCAGATACGCAGTATTTT.

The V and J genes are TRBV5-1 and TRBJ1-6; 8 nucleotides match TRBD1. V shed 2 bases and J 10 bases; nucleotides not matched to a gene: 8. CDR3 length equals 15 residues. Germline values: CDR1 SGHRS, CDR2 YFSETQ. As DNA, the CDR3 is TGCGCCAGCAGCTTTAATACAGGGGGTACCTCACCCCTCCACTTT. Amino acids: CASSFNTGGTSPLHF.

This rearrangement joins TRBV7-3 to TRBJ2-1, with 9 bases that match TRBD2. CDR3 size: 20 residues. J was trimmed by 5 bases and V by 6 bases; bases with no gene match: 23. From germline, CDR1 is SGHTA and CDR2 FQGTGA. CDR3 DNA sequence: TGTGCCAGCAGTCGTACCTTTTTGGCGGGAGGGCTCGGAAATAACAATGAGCAGTTCTTC. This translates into CASSRTFLAGGLGNNNEQFF.

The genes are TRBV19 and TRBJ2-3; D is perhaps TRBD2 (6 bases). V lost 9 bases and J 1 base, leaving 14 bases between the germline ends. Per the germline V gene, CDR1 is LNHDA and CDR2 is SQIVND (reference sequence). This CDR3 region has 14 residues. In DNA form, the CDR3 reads TGTGCCAGCGCGGGGTCGGCCGGCACAGATACGCAGTATTTT. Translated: CASAGSAGTDTQYF. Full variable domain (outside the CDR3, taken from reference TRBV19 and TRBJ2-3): DGGITQSPKYLFRKEGQNVTLSCEQNLNHDAMYWYRQDPGQGLRLIYYSQIVNDFQKGDIAEGYSVSREKKESFPLTVTSAQKNPTAFYLCASAGSAGTDTQYFGPGTRLTVL.

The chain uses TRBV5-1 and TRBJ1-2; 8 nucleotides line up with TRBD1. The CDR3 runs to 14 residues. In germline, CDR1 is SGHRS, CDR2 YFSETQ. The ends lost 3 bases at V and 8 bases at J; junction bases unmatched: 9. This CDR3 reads CASSSTPDRVGYTF. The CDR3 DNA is TGCGCCAGCAGCTCCACTCCGGACAGGGTAGGCTACACCTTC.

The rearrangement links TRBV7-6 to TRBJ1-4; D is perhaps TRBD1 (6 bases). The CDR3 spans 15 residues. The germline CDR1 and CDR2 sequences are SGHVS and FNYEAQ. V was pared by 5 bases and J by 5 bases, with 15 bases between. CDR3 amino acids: CASSRSGGSNEKLFF. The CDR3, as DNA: TGTGCCAGCAGCCGATCCGGGGGCTCCAATGAAAAACTGTTTTTT.

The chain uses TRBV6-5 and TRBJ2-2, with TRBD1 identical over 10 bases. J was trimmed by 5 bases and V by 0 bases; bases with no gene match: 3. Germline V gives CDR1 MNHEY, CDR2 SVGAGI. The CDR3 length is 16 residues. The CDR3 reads CASSYSTGGRTGELFF. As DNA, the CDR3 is TGTGCCAGCAGTTACTCGACAGGGGGCCGGACCGGGGAGCTGTTTTTT.

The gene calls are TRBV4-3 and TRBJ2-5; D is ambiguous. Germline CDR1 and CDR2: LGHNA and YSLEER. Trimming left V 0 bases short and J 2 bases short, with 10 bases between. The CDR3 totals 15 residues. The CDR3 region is CASSQDGIRQETQYF. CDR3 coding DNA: TGCGCCAGCAGCCAAGATGGAATACGGCAAGAGACCCAGTACTTC.

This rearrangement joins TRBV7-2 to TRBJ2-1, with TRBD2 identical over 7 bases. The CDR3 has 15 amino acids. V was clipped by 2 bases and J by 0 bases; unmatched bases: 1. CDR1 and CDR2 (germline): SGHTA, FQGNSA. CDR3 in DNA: TGTGCCAGCAGCTTAAGGACTAGCTCCTACAATGAGCAGTTCTTC. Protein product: CASSLRTSSYNEQFF.